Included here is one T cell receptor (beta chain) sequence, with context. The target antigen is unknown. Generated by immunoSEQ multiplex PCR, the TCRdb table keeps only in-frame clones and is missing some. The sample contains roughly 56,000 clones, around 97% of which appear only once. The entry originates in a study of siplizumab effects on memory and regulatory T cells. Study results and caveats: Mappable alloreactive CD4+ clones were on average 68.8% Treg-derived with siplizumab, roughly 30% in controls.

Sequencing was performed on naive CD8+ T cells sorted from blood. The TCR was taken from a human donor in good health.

DNA for the CDR3: TGTGCCAGCAGCCTCCCATATCGACAGGAGCGTCAGGTTGGCTACACCTTC. It yields the protein CASSLPYRQERQVGYTF. This sequence joins TRBV5-6 and TRBJ1-2; the D gene is possibly TRBD1 (6 bases). V lost 4 bases and J lost 7, with 26 bases in between. Germline V CDR1 and CDR2: SGHDT, YYEEEE. The CDR3 is made up of 17 amino acids.